The present T cell receptor (beta chain) was sequenced within a study of identical twins. Study-level results: It was out-of-frame TCR alpha sharing in monozygotic twins that models underestimated.

This clonotype showed up just a few times. Antigen specificity is unknown. CDR3 length: 13 amino acids. V dropped 0 bases and J dropped 8 bases, with 12 bases sitting between them. The V gene's germline CDR1 is DFQATT and CDR2 SNEGSKA (reference sequence). TCRdb recomputed calls from the 5' RACE reads with MiXCR, one row per CDR3 protein. This repertoire shows around 650,000 distinct CDR3 sequences, roughly 7.2% found once; its top ten account for about 1.6%. The same sample was also studied in work on yellow fever vaccine responses in identical twins.

The clonotype was recovered from a woman younger than 35 in good health. The rearrangement joins TRBV20-1 to TRBJ2-3; D not resolved. Material for sequencing was PBMCs. This CDR3 is CSARDLPPATQYF. The CDR3 DNA follows: TGCAGTGCTAGAGATCTTCCCCCCGCTACGCAGTATTTT.